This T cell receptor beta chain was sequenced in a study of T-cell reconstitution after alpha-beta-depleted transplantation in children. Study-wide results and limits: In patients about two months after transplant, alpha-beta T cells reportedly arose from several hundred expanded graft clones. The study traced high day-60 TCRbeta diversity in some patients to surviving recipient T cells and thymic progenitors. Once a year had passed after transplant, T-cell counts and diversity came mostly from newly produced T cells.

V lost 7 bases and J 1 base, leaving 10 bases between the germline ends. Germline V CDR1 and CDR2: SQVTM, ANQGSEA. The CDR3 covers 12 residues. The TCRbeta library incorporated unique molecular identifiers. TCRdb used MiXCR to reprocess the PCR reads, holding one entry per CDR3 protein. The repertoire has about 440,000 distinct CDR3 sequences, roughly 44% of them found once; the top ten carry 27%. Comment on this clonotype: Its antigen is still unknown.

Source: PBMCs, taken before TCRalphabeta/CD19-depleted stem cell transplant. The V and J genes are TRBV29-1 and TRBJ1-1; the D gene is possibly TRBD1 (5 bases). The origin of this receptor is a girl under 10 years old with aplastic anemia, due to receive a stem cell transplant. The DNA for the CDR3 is TGCAGCGCCCTGGACACGAACACTGAAGCTTTCTTT. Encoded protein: CSALDTNTEAFF.